These T cell receptor beta chains were read from a single sample in a study of cytomegalovirus exposure and HLA in healthy donors. The protocol was immunoSEQ multiplex PCR, while the TCRdb copy is restricted to in-frame clones and leaves out a portion. The sample carries about 110,000 clones, 50% to 65% recorded once. The sample was PBMCs. The receptors originated from a young man in good health and CMV-seropositive. Both conserved end residues are part of each CDR3. D genes are given only for firm matches. Rows may omit the clone size; those that give it use once, few, many or a size class.

TRBV13,.,TRBJ2-7,.,CASSPTTGTFYEQYF,TGTGCCAGCAGCCCGACCACAGGGACCTTCTACGAGCAGTACTTC
TRBV5-1,TRBD2,TRBJ2-1,.,CASSLGGLGNNEQFF,TGCGCCAGCAGCTTGGGGGGACTAGGTAACAATGAGCAGTTCTTC
TRBV29-1,.,TRBJ2-3,.,CSAQGLGDTQYF,TGCAGCGCTCAGGGGTTAGGAGATACGCAGTATTTT
TRBV2,TRBD1,TRBJ2-3,.,CASGEGYRGAEDTQYF,TGTGCCAGCGGAGAGGGTTACAGGGGGGCCGAGGATACGCAGTATTTT
TRBV11-1,.,TRBJ2-3,few,CASSLQRATDTQYF,TGTGCCAGCAGCTTACAGCGGGCCACAGATACGCAGTATTTT
TRBV2,TRBD1,TRBJ1-2,.,CASRVQGGVGGYTF,TGTGCCAGCAGGGTCCAAGGGGGCGTCGGTGGCTACACCTTC
TRBV11-2,.,TRBJ1-5,.,CASSPGSNQPQHF,TGTGCCAGCAGCCCCGGGAGCAATCAGCCCCAGCATTTT
TRBV7-2,TRBD1,TRBJ2-5,.,CASKDPGQARGGTQYF,TGTGCCAGCAAGGACCCCGGACAGGCTCGTGGGGGGACCCAGTACTTC
TRBV27,.,TRBJ2-7,.,CASSLGGQFYEQYF,TGTGCCAGCAGTTTGGGGGGGCAGTTCTACGAGCAGTACTTC
TRBV6-6,.,TRBJ1-5,.,CASTQVPNQPQHF,TGTGCCAGCACACAGGTACCAAATCAGCCCCAGCATTTT
TRBV7-2,TRBD2,TRBJ2-7,.,CASSLLGGAEQYF,TGTGCCAGCAGCTTACTCGGGGGGGCCGAGCAGTACTTC